Following are 12 T cell receptor beta chains from one sample sequenced in a study of cytomegalovirus exposure and HLA in healthy donors. The PCR ran on 60 Vbeta and 13 Jbeta primers. Only in-frame clones appear in the TCRdb table, and some are missing; sequencing was by immunoSEQ multiplex PCR. The sample has approximately 110,000 clones, roughly 77% seen once. Sequenced: PBMCs. The receptors derive from a woman aged 30 to 39 in good health and CMV-seronegative.

The J gene is TRBJ1-1, the V gene TRBV30; D is possibly TRBD1 (6 bases). Between the trimmed V and J ends, which lost 5 bases and 1 base, there was a span of 8 bases. In germline, CDR1 is GTSNPN, CDR2 SVGIG (reference sequence). CDR3 length equals 12 residues. CDR3 residues: CAWGQSNTEAFF. The DNA for the CDR3 is TGTGCCTGGGGACAGTCGAACACTGAAGCTTTCTTT.

This clone appeared a few times. The chain links TRBV25-1 to TRBJ1-1; D remains ambiguous. The V gene's germline CDR1 is MGHDK and CDR2 SYGVNS. The ends were cut back, 2 bases at V and 4 bases at J, with 5 bases in the middle. The CDR3 covers 12 residues. The CDR3 DNA reads TGTGCCAGCAGTGAACCAGGCACTGAAGCTTTCTTT. Translating it yields CASSEPGTEAFF.

This clone has at least ten counts. The CDR3 sequence is CASDNRQNTEAFF. CDR3 DNA: TGCGCCAGCGATAATAGACAGAACACTGAAGCTTTCTTT. The rearrangement joins TRBV10-2 to TRBJ1-1; D gene ambiguous. Germline V gene data show CDR1 as WSHSY and CDR2 as SAAADI. Trimming removed 8 bases at V and 1 base at J, with 11 bases between. This CDR3 is built from 13 residues.

This chain uses TRBV7-8 with TRBJ2-7; 9 bases align to TRBD2. The CDR3 consists of 16 residues. The ends lost 5 bases at V and 3 bases at J; junction bases unmatched: 11. Germline lookup yields CDR1 SGHVS and CDR2 FQNEAQ. The CDR3 loop reads CASSPRPGLADYEQYF. The CDR3 DNA follows: TGTGCCAGCAGCCCTCGGCCGGGACTAGCCGACTACGAGCAGTACTTC.

The rearrangement links TRBV5-1 to TRBJ1-1; D perhaps matches TRBD1 (6 bases). This CDR3 has 13 residues. Deletions cut 4 bases from V and 3 bases from J, with 10 bases between. Germline CDR1 SGHRS, CDR2 YFSETQ. DNA for the CDR3: TGCGCCAGCAGCCTAAGACAGGACACTGAAGCTTTCTTT. Protein: CASSLRQDTEAFF.

This chain uses TRBV7-2 with TRBJ1-5, with TRBD1 matching over 7 bases. Trimming took 5 bases from V and 4 from J; bases not matched to a gene: 8. The V gene's germline CDR1 is SGHTA and CDR2 FQGNSA. The CDR3 runs 15 residues. The CDR3 DNA follows: TGTGCCAGCAGCCCGGGACAGCCTAGGAATCAGCCCCAGCATTTT. Translating it yields CASSPGQPRNQPQHF. The full variable domain, with the rest looked up from reference TRBV7-2 and TRBJ1-5, is GAGVSQSPSNKVTEKGKDVELRCDPISGHTALYWYRQSLGQGLEFLIYFQGNSAPDKSGLPSDRFSAERTGGSVSTLTIQRTQQEDSAVYLCASSPGQPRNQPQHFGDGTRLSIL.

The V call is TRBV12-5, the J call TRBJ2-1; a weak D match, TRBD1 (5 bases). Trimming shortened V by 0 bases and J by 0 bases, and 15 bases separated the two germline ends. This CDR3 region has 18 residues. From germline, CDR1 is LGHNT and CDR2 FRNRAP. This chain's CDR3 is CASGLVLLGQGSYNEQFF. The CDR3 coding sequence is TGTGCTAGTGGTTTGGTACTCCTCGGGCAGGGCTCCTACAATGAGCAGTTCTTC.

The table lists this clone with many counts. The chain links TRBV28 to TRBJ1-4; D not certain. Per germline, CDR1 MDHEN and CDR2 SYDVKM. CDR3 length: 12 residues. The germline V and J ends were trimmed by 3 bases and 8 bases, with 7 bases remaining between them. CDR3 nucleotides: TGTGCCAGCAGTTTTCGCGTCGAAAAACTGTTTTTT. Translating it yields CASSFRVEKLFF.

This rearrangement joins TRBV19 to TRBJ1-6; the match to TRBD1 covers 7 bases. From germline, CDR1 is LNHDA and CDR2 SQIVND (reference sequence). The CDR3 is 13 amino acids. V lost 6 bases and J lost 14; bases outside the gene matches: 10. The CDR3 here is CASSRDSEVTLHF. The CDR3 region has the DNA TGTGCCAGTAGCCGGGACAGCGAAGTCACCCTCCACTTT.

The count of this clone is one. J is TRBJ1-1 and V is TRBV19; 8 bases agree with TRBD1. Per germline, CDR1 LNHDA and CDR2 SQIVND (reference sequence). This CDR3 has 14 residues. V lost 3 bases and J lost 11; bases outside the gene matches: 11. The CDR3 loop reads CASSIQGATSEAFF. As DNA, the CDR3 is TGTGCCAGTAGTATCCAGGGGGCTACCAGTGAGGCTTTCTTT.

The genes are TRBV5-5 and TRBJ2-7; 9 nucleotides line up with TRBD2. This CDR3 contains 17 residues. With 5 bases clipped from V and 0 bases from J, the junction kept 12 bases outside the gene matches. Germline V gives CDR1 SGHKS, CDR2 YYEKEE (reference sequence). The CDR3 protein is CASSTPIAGESSYEQYF. The CDR3 DNA reads as TGTGCCAGCAGTACCCCAATAGCGGGGGAGAGCTCCTACGAGCAGTACTTC.

The chain carries TRBV4-2 and TRBJ2-5, with TRBD2 matching over 14 bases. The last part of the DNA fits TRBJ2-7 better; the J call may be wrong. The CDR3 is made up of 19 amino acids. Germline V lookup: CDR1 LGHNA, CDR2 YNFKEQ. CDR3 residues: CASSQGGTSGRRGNYEQYF. The CDR3 nucleotides are TGTGCCAGCAGCCAAGGCGGGACTAGCGGGAGAAGGGGAAACTACGAGCAGTACTTC.